The 22 T cell receptor beta chains below were found in one sample sequenced in a study of blood T cell repertoires in COVID-19. Measured with immunoSEQ multiplex PCR; TCRdb has only the in-frame clones, and not every one. The sample includes about 190,000 clones, around 86% seen only once; the top ten take 20% to 25%. Material for sequencing was PBMCs or T cells enriched from blood (not recorded which). These TCRs come from a middle-aged woman in a cohort exposed to, infected with or recovered from COVID-19 (not recorded which).

This clone was observed once. J is TRBJ2-1 and V is TRBV2; 12 nucleotides align to TRBD2. Germline V gene data show CDR1 as SNHLY and CDR2 as FYNNEI. V dropped 3 bases and J dropped 9; count of bases not matched to a gene: 6. The CDR3 sequence is 15 residues long. Here the CDR3 DNA reads TGTGCCAGCAGTGAGCTAGCGGGGGGGCTTGGTGAGCAGTTCTTC. Translated: CASSELAGGLGEQFF.

The V call is TRBV5-1, the J call TRBJ2-5, with TRBD1 matching over 7 bases. The V segment lost 0 bases and the J segment 3 bases; nucleotides outside the gene matches: 5. The CDR3 consists of 15 residues. The germline CDR1 and CDR2 sequences are SGHRS and YFSETQ. The DNA for the CDR3 is TGCGCCAGCAGCTTGGCCGGGACAGCTGAAGAGACCCAGTACTTC. Protein product: CASSLAGTAEETQYF.

This clone has just one count. The chain has TRBV3-1 (or the pseudogene TRBV3-2) and TRBJ2-7; 9 nucleotides agree with TRBD2. The V and J ends lost 0 bases and 0 bases, in that order; junction bases with no gene match: 3. The germline gives CDR1 LGHDT, CDR2 YNNKEL (reference sequence). This CDR3 region has 16 residues. The CDR3 DNA reads TGTGCCAGCAGCCAAGATCTAGCGGGAAGCTCCTACGAGCAGTACTTC. Residues: CASSQDLAGSSYEQYF.

The chain carries TRBV11-1 and TRBJ2-1; 9 bases are shared with TRBD1. The germline V gene encodes CDR1 SGHAT and CDR2 FQDESV (reference sequence). The CDR3 is 12 residues long. Trimming removed 3 bases from V and 10 bases from J; junction bases left unmatched: 1. The DNA of the CDR3 is TGTGCCAGCAGCTTGGGGACAGGGGAGCAGTTCTTC. It translates to CASSLGTGEQFF. Full variable domain (remainder filled in from reference TRBV11-1 and TRBJ2-1): EAEVAQSPRYKITEKSQAVAFWCDPISGHATLYWYRQILGQGPELLVQFQDESVVDDSQLPKDRFSAERLKGVDSTLKIQPAELGDSAMYLCASSLGTGEQFFGPGTRLTVL.

This clone has more than one count but fewer than ten. The chain carries TRBV19 and TRBJ2-3, with D perhaps TRBD1 (5 bases). The CDR3 runs 15 residues. V lost 2 bases and J lost 2, with 11 bases in between. The germline gives CDR1 LNHDA, CDR2 SQIVND (reference sequence). CDR3 DNA sequence: TGTGCCAGTAGTATACAGGGCTACCACACAGATACGCAGTATTTT. It yields the protein CASSIQGYHTDTQYF. Full variable domain (remainder filled in from reference TRBV19 and TRBJ2-3): DGGITQSPKYLFRKEGQNVTLSCEQNLNHDAMYWYRQDPGQGLRLIYYSQIVNDFQKGDIAEGYSVSREKKESFPLTVTSAQKNPTAFYLCASSIQGYHTDTQYFGPGTRLTVL.

V and J are TRBV5-1 and TRBJ1-1; D gene unclear. Germline CDR1 is SGHRS and CDR2 is YFSETQ. This CDR3 comprises 15 residues. V dropped 0 bases and J dropped 1 base, with 10 bases sitting between them. The CDR3 sequence is CASSLAGYPNTEAFF. CDR3 nucleotides: TGCGCCAGCAGCTTGGCCGGGTATCCGAACACTGAAGCTTTCTTT.

The chain uses TRBV27 and TRBJ2-1; D not resolved. Germline V lookup: CDR1 MNHEY, CDR2 SMNVEV (reference sequence). The CDR3 has 13 residues. V was pared by 4 bases and J by 4 bases, with 8 bases between. Written as DNA, the CDR3 is TGTGCCAGCAGTTACTCTGGTTACAATGAGCAGTTCTTC. This sequence encodes CASSYSGYNEQFF.

The J gene is TRBJ2-1, the V gene TRBV3-1 (or the pseudogene TRBV3-2); D is undetermined. Germline-derived CDR1 and CDR2 are LGHDT and YNNKEL (reference sequence). The CDR3 extends over 14 amino acids. Trimming pared 2 bases from V and 8 bases from J, leaving 13 bases between. As DNA, the CDR3 is TGTGCCAGCAGCCAAATGAGAGGCTTTGATGAGCAGTTCTTC. This sequence encodes CASSQMRGFDEQFF.

The chain recombines TRBV3-1 (or the pseudogene TRBV3-2) with TRBJ2-5; D may be TRBD2 (6 bases). Germline V gene lookup returns CDR1 LGHDT and CDR2 YNNKEL (reference sequence). The CDR3 consists of 13 residues. Trimming removed 4 bases at V and 9 bases at J, with 15 bases between. The CDR3 DNA is TGTGCCAGCAGCCGCGGGGACCAAACCCCCCAGTACTTC. It encodes CASSRGDQTPQYF.

Many counts were recorded for this clone. The CDR3 protein is CASSLGQGAGQYF. The CDR3 bases are TGTGCCAGCAGTTTGGGCCAAGGGGCCGGGCAGTACTTC. The rearrangement uses TRBV27 and TRBJ2-7, with TRBD1 as a possible D gene (5 bases). The CDR3 has 13 amino acids. V lost 3 bases and J lost 9, with 15 bases in between. CDR1 and CDR2 (germline): MNHEY, SMNVEV (reference sequence).

This clone appeared once. This chain uses TRBV13 with TRBJ2-2, with D perhaps matching TRBD1 (6 bases). Germline V gene data show CDR1 as PRHDT and CDR2 as FYEKMQ (reference sequence). This CDR3 contains 14 residues. The V and J ends lost 6 bases and 3 bases respectively, with 11 bases between them. Here the CDR3 reads CASRPYRDTGELFF. CDR3 DNA: TGTGCCAGCAGACCCTACAGGGACACCGGGGAGCTGTTTTTT. Supplemented by reference TRBV13 and TRBJ2-2, the full variable domain reads AAGVIQSPRHLIKEKRETATLKCYPIPRHDTVYWYQQGPGQDPQFLISFYEKMQSDKGSIPDRFSAQQFSDYHSELNMSSLELGDSALYFCASRPYRDTGELFFGEGSRLTVL.

J is TRBJ2-4 and V is TRBV18, with D possibly being TRBD1 (5 bases). In germline, CDR1 is KGHSH, CDR2 LQKENI. The CDR3 extends over 15 amino acids. V lost 1 base and J lost 1, with 8 bases in between. The CDR3: CASSPLGVAKNIQYF. In DNA form, the CDR3 reads TGTGCCAGCTCACCACTAGGGGTGGCCAAAAACATTCAGTACTTC.

The rearrangement uses TRBV19 and TRBJ2-1; 7 bases map to TRBD2. The germline CDR1 and CDR2 sequences are LNHDA and SQIVND (reference sequence). V was clipped by 7 bases and J by 4 bases; unmatched bases: 4. CDR3 length: 13 residues. The CDR3, as DNA: TGTGCCAGTATGTCTAGCGGTTACAATGAGCAGTTCTTC. Amino acid sequence: CASMSSGYNEQFF.

The rearrangement links TRBV13 to TRBJ2-3; 7 bases map to TRBD2. Per germline, CDR1 PRHDT and CDR2 FYEKMQ (reference sequence). With V trimmed by 5 bases and J by 2 bases, 13 bases remained unmatched. The CDR3 runs 17 residues. The CDR3 coding sequence is TGTGCCAGCAGCGCCCTCGGGGCTAGCGGATTCACAGATACGCAGTATTTT. It translates to CASSALGASGFTDTQYF.

This chain uses TRBV4-1 with TRBJ2-7; maybe TRBD2 (6 bases). The CDR3 contains 15 residues. Trimming removed 0 bases from V and 3 bases from J, with 12 bases in between. Germline lookup yields CDR1 MGHRA and CDR2 YSYEKL. The chain's CDR3 is CASSQDQGLGYEQYF. Written as DNA, the CDR3 is TGCGCCAGCAGCCAAGATCAGGGACTTGGCTACGAGCAGTACTTC.

The CDR3 DNA follows: TGTGCCACCAGTGATCCTTACTCGGGGATTGAGGACTACAATGAGCAGTTCTTC. It codes for CATSDPYSGIEDYNEQFF. The chain uses TRBV24-1 and TRBJ2-1; D is possibly TRBD2 (5 bases). Germline V gene lookup returns CDR1 KGHDR and CDR2 SFDVKD. V was trimmed by 3 bases and J by 3 bases, leaving 20 bases between them. This CDR3 has 18 amino acids.

The chain recombines TRBV7-9 with TRBJ2-2; 7 nucleotides align to TRBD2. This CDR3 region has 15 residues. Germline V gives CDR1 SEHNR, CDR2 FQNEAQ (reference sequence). The V and J ends lost 2 bases and 8 bases, in that order; junction bases with no gene match: 8. This CDR3 reads CASSLWDYQRGELFF. The CDR3 coding sequence is TGTGCCAGCAGCTTATGGGACTACCAGAGGGGGGAGCTGTTTTTT.

The chain employs TRBV19 and TRBJ1-1, with D possibly matching TRBD1 (6 bases). The CDR3 sequence is 14 residues long. Per the germline V gene, CDR1 is LNHDA and CDR2 is SQIVND (reference sequence). V was clipped by 7 bases and J by 3 bases, with 15 bases between them. The CDR3 coding sequence is TGTGCCAGTACGCCCCGCGGACAGCACACTGAAGCTTTCTTT. It codes for CASTPRGQHTEAFF.

The CDR3 loop reads CASSSPGRTKQGEAFF. CDR3 nucleotide sequence: TGTGCCAGCAGTTCCCCGGGCCGCACCAAACAGGGTGAAGCTTTCTTT. V and J are TRBV28 and TRBJ1-1; possibly TRBD1 for D (6 bases). The germline CDR1 and CDR2 sequences are MDHEN and SYDVKM. The CDR3 has 16 amino acids. V lost 4 bases and J lost 7, with 22 bases in between.

This clone was found once. The chain carries TRBV11-3 and TRBJ2-3; 8 nucleotides line up with TRBD1. CDR3 length: 14 amino acids. Germline assignment: CDR1 SGHNT and CDR2 YENEEA. V lost 4 bases and J lost 2; bases outside the gene matches: 2. The CDR3 DNA reads as TGTGCCAGCAGCTCAGGGGGCTCCACAGATACGCAGTATTTT. Translated: CASSSGGSTDTQYF.

The chain combines TRBV6-2 or TRBV6-3 with TRBJ2-7; 11 bases align to TRBD2. Trimming cost V 4 bases and J 3 bases; bases outside gene matches: 8. The CDR3 consists of 16 residues. Germline assignment: CDR1 MNHEY and CDR2 SVGEGT. The CDR3 spells CASSSLGTSGSYEQYF. The CDR3 DNA is TGTGCCAGCAGTTCGCTGGGTACTAGCGGGAGCTACGAGCAGTACTTC.

This rearrangement joins TRBV4-1 to TRBJ1-1; 7 bases fit TRBD1. Germline-derived CDR1 and CDR2 are MGHRA and YSYEKL. This CDR3 is 15 amino acids long. With V trimmed by 4 bases and J by 6 bases, 11 bases remained unmatched. DNA for the CDR3: TGCGCCAGCAGCCCCTACTCCGACAGGGCCGCTGAAGCTTTCTTT. It encodes CASSPYSDRAAEAFF.